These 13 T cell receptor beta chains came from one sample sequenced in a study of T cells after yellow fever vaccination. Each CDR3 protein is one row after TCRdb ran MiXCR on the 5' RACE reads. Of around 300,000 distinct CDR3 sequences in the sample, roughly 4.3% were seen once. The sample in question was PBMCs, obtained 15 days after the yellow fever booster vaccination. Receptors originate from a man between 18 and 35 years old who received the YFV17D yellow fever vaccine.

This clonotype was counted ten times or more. CDR3 sequence: CASSLTDLQEKLFF. CDR3 sequence (DNA): TGTGCCAGCAGTTTAACGGACCTACAGGAAAAACTGTTTTTT. This chain uses TRBV12-3 or TRBV12-4 with TRBJ1-4; D not resolved. This CDR3 is built from 14 residues. Trimming left V 2 bases short and J 8 bases short, with 12 bases between.

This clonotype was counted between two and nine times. The CDR3 reads CASSLAPGRATNEKLFF. The CDR3 DNA follows: TGTGCCAGCAGCTTAGCCCCGGGGAGGGCCACTAATGAAAAACTGTTTTTT. V usage is TRBV11-2 and J usage is TRBJ1-4; D unclear. V lost 1 base and J lost 2, with 14 bases in between. The V gene's germline CDR1 is SGHAT and CDR2 FQNNGV. This CDR3 region has 17 residues.

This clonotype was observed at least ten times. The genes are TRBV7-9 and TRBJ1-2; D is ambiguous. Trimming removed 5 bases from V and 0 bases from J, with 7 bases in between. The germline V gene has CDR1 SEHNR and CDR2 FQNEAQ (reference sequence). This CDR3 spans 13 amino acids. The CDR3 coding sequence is TGTGCCAGCAGCCACGGTACTAACTATGGCTACACCTTC. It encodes CASSHGTNYGYTF.

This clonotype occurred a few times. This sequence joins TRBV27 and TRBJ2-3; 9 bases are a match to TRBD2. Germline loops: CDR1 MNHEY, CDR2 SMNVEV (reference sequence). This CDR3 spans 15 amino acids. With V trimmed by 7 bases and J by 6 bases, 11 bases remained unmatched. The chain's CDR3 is CASTGSSGGWDTQYF. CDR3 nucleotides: TGTGCCAGCACGGGTTCGAGCGGGGGGTGGGATACGCAGTATTTT.

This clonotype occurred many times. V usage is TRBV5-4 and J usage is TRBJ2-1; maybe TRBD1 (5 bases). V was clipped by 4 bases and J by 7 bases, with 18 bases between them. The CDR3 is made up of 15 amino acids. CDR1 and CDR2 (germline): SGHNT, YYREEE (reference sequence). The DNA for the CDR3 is TGTGCCAGCAGCACTGAGCCCAGGGATTGGAATGAGCAGTTCTTC. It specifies CASSTEPRDWNEQFF. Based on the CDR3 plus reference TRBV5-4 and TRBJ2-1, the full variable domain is ETGVTQSPTHLIKTRGQQVTLRCSSQSGHNTVSWYQQALGQGPQFIFQYYREEENGRGNFPPRFSGLQFPNYSSELNVNALELDDSALYLCASSTEPRDWNEQFFGPGTRLTVL.

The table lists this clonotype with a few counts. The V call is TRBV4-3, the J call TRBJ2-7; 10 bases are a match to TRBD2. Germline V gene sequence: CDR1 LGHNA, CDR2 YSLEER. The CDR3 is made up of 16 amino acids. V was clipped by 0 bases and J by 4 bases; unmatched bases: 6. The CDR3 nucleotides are TGCGCCAGCAGCCAAGATCTTAGCGGGGGGTTGTACGAGCAGTACTTC. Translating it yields CASSQDLSGGLYEQYF.

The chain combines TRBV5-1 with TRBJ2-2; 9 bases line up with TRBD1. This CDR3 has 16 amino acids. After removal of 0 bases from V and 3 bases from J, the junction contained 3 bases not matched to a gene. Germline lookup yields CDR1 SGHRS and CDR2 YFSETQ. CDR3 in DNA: TGCGCCAGCAGCTTGGTCGACAGGGGGGACACCGGGGAGCTGTTTTTT. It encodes CASSLVDRGDTGELFF.

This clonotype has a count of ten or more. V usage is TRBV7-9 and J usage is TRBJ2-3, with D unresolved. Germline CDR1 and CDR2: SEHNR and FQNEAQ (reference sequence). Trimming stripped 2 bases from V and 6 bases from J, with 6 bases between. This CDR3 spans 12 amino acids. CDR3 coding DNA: TGTGCCAGCAGCTTATTGCCGGATACGCAGTATTTT. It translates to CASSLLPDTQYF.

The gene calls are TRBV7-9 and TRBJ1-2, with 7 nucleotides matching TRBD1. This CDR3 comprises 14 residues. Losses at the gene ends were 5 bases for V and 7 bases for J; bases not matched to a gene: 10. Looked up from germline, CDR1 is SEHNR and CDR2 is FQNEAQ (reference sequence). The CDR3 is CASSHTGDGFGYTF. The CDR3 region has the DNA TGTGCCAGCAGCCATACAGGGGACGGCTTTGGCTACACCTTC.

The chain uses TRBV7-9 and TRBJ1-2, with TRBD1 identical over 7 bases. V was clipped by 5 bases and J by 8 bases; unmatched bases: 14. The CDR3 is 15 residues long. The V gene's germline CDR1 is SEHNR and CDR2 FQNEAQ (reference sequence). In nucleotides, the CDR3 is TGTGCCAGCAGCGTTTCGGGACAGTCTTTTTGGGGCTACACCTTC. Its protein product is CASSVSGQSFWGYTF.

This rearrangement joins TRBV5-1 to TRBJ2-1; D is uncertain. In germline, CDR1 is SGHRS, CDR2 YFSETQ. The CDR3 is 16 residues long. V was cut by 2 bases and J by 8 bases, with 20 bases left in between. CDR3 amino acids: CASSFGFGSARYEQFF. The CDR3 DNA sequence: TGCGCCAGCAGCTTTGGATTCGGTTCGGCCAGATATGAGCAGTTCTTC.

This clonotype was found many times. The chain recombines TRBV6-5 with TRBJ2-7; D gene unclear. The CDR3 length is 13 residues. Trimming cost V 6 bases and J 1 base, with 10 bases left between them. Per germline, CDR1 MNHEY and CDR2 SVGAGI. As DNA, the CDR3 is TGTGCCAGCAGGGACCTCGTATCCTACGAGCAGTACGTC. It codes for CASRDLVSYEQYV.

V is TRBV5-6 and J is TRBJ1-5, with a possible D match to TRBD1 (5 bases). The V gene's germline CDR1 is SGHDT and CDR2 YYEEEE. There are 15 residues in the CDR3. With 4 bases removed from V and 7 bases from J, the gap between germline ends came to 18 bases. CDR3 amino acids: CASSRGGGLSQPQHF. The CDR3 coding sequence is TGTGCCAGCAGCCGGGGCGGGGGGTTATCCCAGCCCCAGCATTTT.